The 23 T cell receptor beta chains listed next were all sequenced from one sample in a study of T cells in Graves' hyperthyroidism and ophthalmopathy. Amplified TCR beta CDR3 regions derived from RNA transcripts. HTBI primers were used for first-round RT-PCR of the TCR CDR3. TCRdb recomputed calls from the multiplex PCR reads with MiXCR, one row per CDR3 protein. The sample consists of roughly 420,000 distinct CDR3 sequences, more than 15% of them appearing once. Sequencing was performed on blood. All receptors derive from a woman under 30 with Graves' hyperthyroidism.

The sample holds many counts of this clonotype. The chain carries TRBV28 and TRBJ2-5, with 9 bases matching TRBD1. Germline V gives CDR1 MDHEN, CDR2 SYDVKM. The ends lost 10 bases at V and 4 bases at J; junction bases unmatched: 19. This CDR3 comprises 17 residues. Written as DNA, the CDR3 is TGTGCCACCGGCGGGGGACAGGGCATTTTCGTGACAGAGACCCAGTACTTC. Translating gives CATGGGQGIFVTETQYF.

About this clonotype itself: One end of the junction varies from germline; a read error may be responsible. CDR3 loop: CSVRGNEETQYF. CDR3 bases: TGCAGTGTTAGAGGGAATGAAGAGACCCAGTACTTC. The chain uses TRBV20-1 and TRBJ2-5; D possibly corresponds to TRBD2 (5 bases). CDR1 and CDR2 (germline): DFQATT, SNEGSKA (reference sequence). The CDR3 sequence is 12 residues long.

This clonotype was recorded many times. The chain combines TRBV6-2 or TRBV6-3 with TRBJ1-1; TRBD1 is a possible D gene (5 bases). Deletions cut 2 bases from V and 6 bases from J, with 13 bases between. Looked up from germline, CDR1 is MNHEY and CDR2 is SVGEGT. This CDR3 region has 14 residues. The CDR3 region is CASSYIARGAEAFF. Here the CDR3 DNA reads TGTGCCAGCAGTTACATAGCTCGGGGCGCTGAAGCTTTCTTT.

This clonotype was seen at least ten times. The chain has TRBV7-2 and TRBJ2-3, with TRBD1 identical over 8 bases. CDR3 length equals 16 residues. In germline, CDR1 is SGHTA, CDR2 FQGNSA. Losses at the gene ends were 5 bases for V and 6 bases for J; bases not matched to a gene: 13. CDR3 DNA: TGTGCCAGCAGCCGGAATGGACAGGGAGTGTTGGATACGCAGTATTTT. Translated, it gives CASSRNGQGVLDTQYF. The complete variable domain, with remaining parts taken from reference TRBV7-2 and TRBJ2-3, reads GAGVSQSPSNKVTEKGKDVELRCDPISGHTALYWYRQSLGQGLEFLIYFQGNSAPDKSGLPSDRFSAERTGGSVSTLTIQRTQQEDSAVYLCASSRNGQGVLDTQYFGPGTRLTVL.

The chain couples TRBV6-2 or TRBV6-3 to TRBJ2-1; TRBD1 might be the D (5 bases). The CDR3 loop spans 16 amino acids. The V end was cut by 7 bases, the J end by 0 bases, with 16 bases between. CDR1 is MNHEY, CDR2 SVGEGT, per germline. CDR3 bases: TGTGCCAGCACTACAGGCCGGTTGGGCTCCTACAATGAGCAGTTCTTC. It is translated as CASTTGRLGSYNEQFF.

This clonotype showed up many times. This chain joins TRBV2 and TRBJ2-7; D gene unclear. The CDR3 runs to 12 residues. Germline CDR1 is SNHLY and CDR2 is FYNNEI. V was trimmed by 5 bases and J by 6 bases, leaving 11 bases between them. The CDR3 is CASSNSPFEQYF. The DNA of the CDR3 is TGTGCCAGCAGTAACAGTCCTTTCGAGCAGTACTTC.

This clonotype has at least ten counts. This chain joins TRBV11-1 and TRBJ2-1; D may correspond to TRBD1 or TRBD2 (6 bases each). Deletions cut 2 bases from V and 4 bases from J, with 12 bases between. This CDR3 spans 15 amino acids. CDR1 and CDR2 (germline): SGHAT, FQDESV (reference sequence). The CDR3 reads CASSLRGALYNEQFF. As DNA, the CDR3 is TGTGCCAGCAGCTTAAGGGGGGCGTTATACAATGAGCAGTTCTTC.

V usage is TRBV4-3 and J usage is TRBJ2-1; D may be TRBD1 or TRBD2 (5 bases each). Germline CDR1 is LGHNA and CDR2 is YSLEER. Trimming took off 1 base at V and 5 bases at J, with 12 bases between the two ends. This CDR3 comprises 15 residues. In DNA form, the CDR3 reads TGCGCCAGCAGCCAAGTTAGCCGGGGCAACAATGAGCAGTTCTTC. This codes for CASSQVSRGNNEQFF.

This clonotype was detected ten times or more. This chain joins TRBV11-3 and TRBJ2-4; D possibly uses TRBD1 or TRBD2 (6 bases each). With 1 base removed from V and 2 bases from J, the gap between germline ends came to 12 bases. This CDR3 has 16 residues. CDR1 and CDR2 from the germline V gene are SGHNT and YENEEA. CDR3 DNA sequence: TGTGCCAGCAGCTTAGGGCGGGACACATCCAAAAACATTCAGTACTTC. Its translation is CASSLGRDTSKNIQYF. Using reference TRBV11-3 and TRBJ2-4 for the parts outside the CDR3, the full variable domain is EAGVVQSPRYKIIEKKQPVAFWCNPISGHNTLYWYLQNLGQGPELLIRYENEEAVDDSQLPKDRFSAERLKGVDSTLKIQPAELGDSAVYLCASSLGRDTSKNIQYFGAGTRLSVL.

This chain connects TRBV5-1 to TRBJ2-1; 14 positions agree with TRBD2. The CDR3 sequence is 19 residues long. With V trimmed by 0 bases and J by 5 bases, 10 bases remained unmatched. CDR1 and CDR2 from the germline V gene are SGHRS and YFSETQ. CDR3 sequence: CASSLASGTSGRVHNEQFF. In DNA form, the CDR3 reads TGCGCCAGCAGCTTGGCATCTGGGACTAGCGGGAGAGTTCACAATGAGCAGTTCTTC.

The CDR3 is CASGQGAGNQPQHF. CDR3 coding DNA: TGTGCCAGTGGACAGGGGGCTGGCAATCAGCCCCAGCATTTT. This sequence joins TRBV19 and TRBJ1-5; the match to TRBD1 covers 11 bases. The germline CDR1 and CDR2 sequences are LNHDA and SQIVND (reference sequence). The CDR3 totals 14 residues. V was pared by 8 bases and J by 2 bases, with 2 bases of the junction left unmatched.

V usage is TRBV19 and J usage is TRBJ1-1; D unresolved. Germline V gene sequence: CDR1 LNHDA, CDR2 SQIVND (reference sequence). V dropped 3 bases and J dropped 6 bases, with 17 bases sitting between them. The CDR3 sequence is 15 residues long. The CDR3, as DNA: TGTGCCAGTAGTATCCCCGGGATCTCGGTCGCTGAAGCTTTCTTT. Translating it yields CASSIPGISVAEAFF. Based on the CDR3 plus reference TRBV19 and TRBJ1-1, the full variable domain is DGGITQSPKYLFRKEGQNVTLSCEQNLNHDAMYWYRQDPGQGLRLIYYSQIVNDFQKGDIAEGYSVSREKKESFPLTVTSAQKNPTAFYLCASSIPGISVAEAFFGQGTRLTVV.

A remark on this clonotype: One base away lies a much larger clone, so this may be a sequencing read error. The conserved phenylalanine or tryptophan is not found at the CDR3 terminus, so this likely reflects a read error. V is TRBV27 and J is TRBJ1-6; 7 nucleotides align to TRBD1. Germline V gene lookup returns CDR1 MNHEY and CDR2 SMNVEV (reference sequence). J gave up 6 bases and V 4 bases, and 6 bases lay outside the gene matches. The CDR3 length is 15 residues. This chain's CDR3 is CASSSHDRANSPLHS. The CDR3 nucleotides are TGTGCCAGCAGTTCACACGACAGGGCTAATTCACCCCTCCACTCT.

V usage is TRBV7-8 and J usage is TRBJ2-5, with 8 positions matching TRBD1. The CDR3 spans 13 residues. Germline V gene data show CDR1 as SGHVS and CDR2 as FQNEAQ. Unmatched junction bases numbered 1, after V lost 6 bases and J lost 1 base. CDR3 in DNA: TGTGCCAGCAGGGACAGGGTCCAAGAGACCCAGTACTTC. This sequence encodes CASRDRVQETQYF.

This clonotype was counted ten times or more. The gene calls are TRBV3-1 and TRBJ1-3, with D uncertain. CDR1 is LGHDT, CDR2 YNNKEL, per germline (reference sequence). The CDR3 length is 15 residues. Trimming cost V 10 bases and J 0 bases, with 16 bases left between them. The CDR3 loop is CATAPGASSGNTIYF. In DNA, the CDR3 is TGTGCCACCGCGCCAGGAGCCAGCTCTGGAAACACCATATATTTT. Drawing the rest from reference TRBV3-1 and TRBJ1-3, the complete variable domain is DTAVSQTPKYLVTQMGNDKSIKCEQNLGHDTMYWYKQDSKKFLKIMFSYNNKELIINETVPNRFSPKSPDKAHLNLHINSLELGDSAVYFCATAPGASSGNTIYFGEGSWLTVV.

The gene calls are TRBV6-1 and TRBJ2-2, with D possibly matching TRBD2 (5 bases). CDR3 size: 16 residues. Germline V gene lookup returns CDR1 MNHNS and CDR2 SASEGT. Trimming cost V 8 bases and J 4 bases, with 20 bases left between them. The DNA of the CDR3 is TGTGCCAGCCGCCAAGCCACAGAGGGCGGCACCGGGGAGCTGTTTTTT. This codes for CASRQATEGGTGELFF.

This clonotype was counted ten times or more. The chain is built from TRBV15 and TRBJ2-7, with TRBD2 matching 7 bases. V shed 3 bases, J shed 4 bases, and the junction held 9 bases outside the gene matches. The CDR3 totals 15 residues. Germline V gene data show CDR1 as LNHNV and CDR2 as YYDKDF (reference sequence). The chain's CDR3 is CATSRDLTGRYEQYF. Written as DNA, the CDR3 is TGTGCCACCAGCAGGGATTTAACCGGGAGGTACGAGCAGTACTTC.

This chain joins TRBV5-1 and TRBJ1-4, with D uncertain. V lost 0 bases to trimming and J lost 4 bases, with 7 bases between them. CDR1 is SGHRS and CDR2 is YFSETQ in the germline V gene. The CDR3 length is 14 residues. CDR3 coding DNA: TGCGCCAGCAGCTTGGGAAGGGATAATGAAAAACTGTTTTTT. This sequence encodes CASSLGRDNEKLFF.

This clonotype was counted many times. The chain is built from TRBV20-1 and TRBJ2-3, with 11 bases that match TRBD2. Unmatched junction bases numbered 6, after V lost 3 bases and J lost 4 bases. Germline V gene lookup returns CDR1 DFQATT and CDR2 SNEGSKA (reference sequence). This CDR3 contains 15 residues. The CDR3 DNA follows: TGCAGTGCTAGTGCCCTAGCGGGAGGCGCAGATACGCAGTATTTT. Translating gives CSASALAGGADTQYF.

V usage is TRBV6-6 and J usage is TRBJ2-3, with 8 bases aligning to TRBD2. Per germline, CDR1 MNHNY and CDR2 SVGAGI (reference sequence). The CDR3 is 18 residues long. With V trimmed by 2 bases and J by 3 bases, 13 bases remained unmatched. The CDR3 loop reads CASSYGLRGGLVTDTQYF. For the CDR3, the DNA is TGTGCCAGCAGTTACGGGTTGCGCGGGGGGTTGGTTACAGATACGCAGTATTTT.

A few counts support this clonotype. The genes are TRBV4-1 and TRBJ2-3, with 7 positions matching TRBD2. Unmatched junction bases numbered 6, after V lost 4 bases and J lost 2 bases. Germline V CDR1 and CDR2: MGHRA, YSYEKL. CDR3 length: 15 residues. The CDR3 bases are TGCGCCAGCAGCCCTCCGGGACTAACCACAGATACGCAGTATTTT. It translates to CASSPPGLTTDTQYF.

This clonotype was counted only a few times. The V call is TRBV6-1, the J call TRBJ2-3; 8 nucleotides align to TRBD1. Germline V gene sequence: CDR1 MNHNS, CDR2 SASEGT. The CDR3 is 15 amino acids. The V gene end was trimmed by 6 bases and the J gene end by 2 bases; junction bases not matched to a gene: 7. As DNA, the CDR3 is TGTGCCAGCAGCATGACAGGGGCGCACACAGATACGCAGTATTTT. Protein product: CASSMTGAHTDTQYF.

This clonotype was counted many times. The chain carries TRBV7-2 and TRBJ2-7; possibly TRBD1 for D (5 bases). The CDR3 contains 14 residues. Germline CDR1 SGHTA, CDR2 FQGNSA. V lost 0 bases and J lost 4, with 10 bases in between. The DNA for the CDR3 is TGTGCCAGCAGCTTAGCGCTAAGGGGATACGAGCAGTACTTC. Protein product: CASSLALRGYEQYF.